The next 29 T cell receptor beta chains were all read from a single sample in a study of shared clonotypes between healthy human individuals. The table came from immunoSEQ multiplex PCR; TCRdb's copy has only in-frame clones and leaves some out. The sample lists about 2.3 million clones, 85% to 95% occurring once. The sequenced sample was naive CD4+ T cells from PBMCs. Subset denoted: CD45RA+ positively selected. The receptors come from a man aged 18 to 35 in good health. Some clones in this sample may be carry-over from other donors' samples.

The V call is TRBV27, the J call TRBJ2-7, with unresolved D. Germline V gene sequence: CDR1 MNHEY, CDR2 SMNVEV (reference sequence). CDR3 length equals 8 residues. Trimming removed 8 bases from V and 6 bases from J, with 2 bases in between. The CDR3 loop is CASLEQYF. CDR3 DNA sequence: TGTGCCAGCCTCGAGCAGTACTTC.

This chain connects TRBV27 to TRBJ1-1; 8 bases line up with TRBD1. V lost 5 bases and J lost 0; bases outside the gene matches: 5. The length of the CDR3 is 15 residues. Germline V gives CDR1 MNHEY, CDR2 SMNVEV (reference sequence). CDR3 region: CASSTRQGLNTEAFF. The CDR3 DNA is TGTGCCAGCAGTACACGACAGGGGTTGAACACTGAAGCTTTCTTT.

This chain connects TRBV7-6 to TRBJ2-7; D remains unclear. CDR3 length equals 12 residues. CDR1 SGHVS and CDR2 FNYEAQ come from the germline V gene. The germline V and J ends were trimmed by 2 bases and 5 bases, with 7 bases remaining between them. In DNA form, the CDR3 reads TGTGCCAGCAGCTTAACCAGCCACGAGCAGTACTTC. The encoded protein is CASSLTSHEQYF.

The chain links TRBV6-5 to TRBJ2-6; D may correspond to TRBD1 or TRBD2 (5 bases each). The V and J ends lost 6 bases and 0 bases respectively, with 9 bases between them. The CDR3 covers 15 residues. Per the germline V gene, CDR1 is MNHEY and CDR2 is SVGAGI. The CDR3 here is CASSLGTSGANVLTF. The CDR3 DNA follows: TGTGCCAGCAGCCTCGGGACCTCTGGGGCCAACGTCCTGACTTTC.

The chain employs TRBV29-1 and TRBJ2-1; 7 positions match TRBD2. Trimming took 7 bases from V and 0 from J; bases not matched to a gene: 6. Germline loops: CDR1 SQVTM, CDR2 ANQGSEA. CDR3 length: 14 residues. CDR3 sequence reads: CSAGRGSSYNEQFF. The CDR3 DNA reads as TGCAGCGCCGGGCGGGGGAGCTCCTACAATGAGCAGTTCTTC.

The V call is TRBV14, the J call TRBJ1-5; D not certain. Deletions cut 0 bases from V and 2 bases from J, with 8 bases between. The CDR3 totals 15 residues. Germline CDR1 reads SGHDN; CDR2 reads FVKESK. CDR3 amino acids: CASSQDMGCNQPQHF. Written as DNA, the CDR3 is TGTGCCAGCAGCCAAGATATGGGTTGCAATCAGCCCCAGCATTTT.

CDR3 protein: CASSVVGGHGYTF. CDR3 bases: TGTGCCAGCAGCGTAGTAGGAGGGCATGGCTACACCTTC. This chain joins TRBV9 and TRBJ1-2; D remains ambiguous. CDR3 size: 13 residues. Germline CDR1 is SGDLS and CDR2 is YYNGEE. V lost 0 bases to trimming and J lost 6 bases, with 9 bases between them.

The CDR3, as DNA: TGTGCCAGCAGCGTAGGCTTTTCAGGGTACGAGCAGTACTTC. Translation gives CASSVGFSGYEQYF. The chain couples TRBV11-2 to TRBJ2-7, with a possible D match to TRBD1 (5 bases). V was shortened by 5 bases and J by 4 bases, with 15 bases between the two germline ends. This CDR3 is 14 amino acids long. Germline CDR1 reads SGHAT; CDR2 reads FQNNGV.

V and J are TRBV5-1 and TRBJ1-2, with unresolved D. The CDR3 contains 13 residues. Trimming removed 3 bases at V and 5 bases at J, with 11 bases between. CDR1 and CDR2 from the germline V gene are SGHRS and YFSETQ. CDR3 loop: CASSSPPEYGYTF. CDR3 bases: TGCGCCAGCAGCTCCCCCCCCGAGTATGGCTACACCTTC.

The rearrangement uses TRBV9 and TRBJ2-2, with D perhaps matching TRBD2 (5 bases). Germline V CDR1 and CDR2: SGDLS, YYNGEE. V was pared by 3 bases and J by 3 bases, with 6 bases between. This CDR3 has 13 amino acids. Written as DNA, the CDR3 is TGTGCCAGCAGCGCCGGGGACACCGGGGAGCTGTTTTTT. Protein product: CASSAGDTGELFF.

The chain combines TRBV6-5 with TRBJ1-3; TRBD1 is a possible D gene (6 bases). Between the trimmed V and J ends, which lost 6 bases and 1 base, there was a span of 10 bases. Germline V lookup: CDR1 MNHEY, CDR2 SVGAGI. The CDR3 covers 14 residues. The CDR3 bases are TGTGCCAGCAGAAAAACAGGGTCTGGAAACACCATATATTTT. Its protein is CASRKTGSGNTIYF.

The CDR3 is CASSEFQASNTGELFF. CDR3 coding DNA: TGTGCCAGCAGTGAATTTCAGGCTTCTAACACCGGGGAGCTGTTTTTT. The gene calls are TRBV2 and TRBJ2-2; no definite D call. CDR3 length: 16 amino acids. Trimming removed 2 bases at V and 2 bases at J, with 12 bases between. CDR1 and CDR2 (germline): SNHLY, FYNNEI.

This rearrangement joins TRBV28 to TRBJ2-7; perhaps TRBD1 as D (6 bases). V lost 5 bases and J 7 bases, leaving 18 bases between the germline ends. The CDR3 runs to 14 residues. Germline assignment: CDR1 MDHEN and CDR2 SYDVKM. CDR3: CASSPTGMRYEQYF. CDR3 coding DNA: TGTGCCAGCAGTCCAACAGGGATGAGATATGAGCAGTACTTC.

This clone was observed once. The rearrangement joins TRBV6-1 to TRBJ2-7, with TRBD2 as a possible D gene (6 bases). Germline V gene data show CDR1 as MNHNS and CDR2 as SASEGT. V shed 4 bases and J shed 1 base, with 8 bases lying between them. The CDR3 loop spans 13 amino acids. DNA of the CDR3: TGTGCCAGCAGTGCTCTAGCGTCCTACGAGCAGTACTTC. Protein sequence: CASSALASYEQYF.

V usage is TRBV4-3 and J usage is TRBJ1-2; D remains ambiguous. Germline V gives CDR1 LGHNA, CDR2 YSLEER. The ends were cut back, 0 bases at V and 0 bases at J, with 8 bases in the middle. This CDR3 is 15 amino acids long. This chain's CDR3 is CASSQDPGTNYGYTF. DNA of the CDR3: TGCGCCAGCAGCCAAGACCCGGGGACTAACTATGGCTACACCTTC.

V gene TRBV29-1 combines with J gene TRBJ2-3, with D perhaps matching TRBD1 (7 bases). V lost 7 bases and J lost 2, with 19 bases in between. The germline CDR1 and CDR2 sequences are SQVTM and ANQGSEA. The CDR3 runs to 15 residues. CDR3 loop: CSAGPGGSITDTQYF. The CDR3 DNA is TGCAGCGCTGGCCCAGGGGGGTCAATCACAGATACGCAGTATTTT.

The J gene is TRBJ2-7, the V gene TRBV28; D not resolved. The CDR3 runs to 15 residues. From germline, CDR1 is MDHEN and CDR2 SYDVKM. V lost 3 bases and J lost 3, with 15 bases in between. CDR3 protein: CASSLFRRNGYEQYF. CDR3 nucleotide sequence: TGTGCCAGCAGTTTGTTCCGTCGGAACGGCTACGAGCAGTACTTC.

The chain combines TRBV7-9 with TRBJ2-1, with D tentatively TRBD1 or TRBD2 (5 bases each). Trimming took 7 bases from V and 2 from J, leaving 21 bases between them. This CDR3 has 17 residues. CDR1 is SEHNR and CDR2 is FQNEAQ in the germline V gene (reference sequence). This CDR3 is CASIREPGRGAYNEQFF. The CDR3 DNA reads TGTGCCAGCATCCGAGAGCCGGGACGAGGGGCCTACAATGAGCAGTTCTTC.

V is TRBV11-3 and J is TRBJ1-1; D remains unclear. CDR3 length: 13 residues. Germline lookup yields CDR1 SGHNT and CDR2 YENEEA. With 1 base removed from V and 9 bases from J, the gap between germline ends came to 12 bases. The CDR3 DNA follows: TGTGCCAGCAGCTTAGGTGGCAGCCGAAAAGCTTTCTTT. Amino acids: CASSLGGSRKAFF.

Here the CDR3 reads CSAVHNYEQYF. DNA of the CDR3: TGCAGTGCCGTTCATAACTACGAGCAGTACTTC. The J gene is TRBJ2-7, the V gene TRBV20-1, with no clear D. Trimming stripped 6 bases from V and 3 bases from J, with 9 bases between. Germline V gene lookup returns CDR1 DFQATT and CDR2 SNEGSKA (reference sequence). This CDR3 contains 11 residues.

The chain carries TRBV5-1 and TRBJ2-3; D gene unclear. Germline V CDR1 and CDR2: SGHRS, YFSETQ. The V gene lost 0 bases and the J gene lost 2 bases, with 7 bases spanning the gap. The CDR3 runs 14 residues. The CDR3: CASSLESLTDTQYF. CDR3 nucleotides: TGCGCCAGCAGCTTGGAGAGCCTCACAGATACGCAGTATTTT.

V and J are TRBV5-4 and TRBJ2-1; D is tentatively TRBD1 or TRBD2 (5 bases each). Trimming cost V 4 bases and J 4 bases, with 12 bases left between them. Germline lookup yields CDR1 SGHNT and CDR2 YYREEE (reference sequence). The CDR3 spans 14 residues. The CDR3 protein is CASSARDQYNEQFF. CDR3 coding DNA: TGTGCCAGCAGCGCCCGGGACCAGTACAATGAGCAGTTCTTC.

The chain has TRBV29-1 and TRBJ2-5; D possibly corresponds to TRBD2 (5 bases). The CDR3 contains 13 residues. Trimming pared 2 bases from V and 3 bases from J, leaving 10 bases between. Germline CDR1 is SQVTM and CDR2 is ANQGSEA. The CDR3 DNA follows: TGCAGCGTTGAACCCGGTAGCGAAGAGACCCAGTACTTC. Its translation is CSVEPGSEETQYF.

The gene calls are TRBV20-1 and TRBJ1-3, with D tentatively TRBD1 (5 bases). CDR1 and CDR2 from the germline V gene are DFQATT and SNEGSKA (reference sequence). CDR3 length: 11 residues. The CDR3 spells CRGDIGNTIYF. The CDR3 nucleotides are TGCCGGGGGGATATCGGAAACACCATATATTTT.

This clone showed up just once. The chain uses TRBV5-8 and TRBJ1-3; tentative D call: TRBD1 (5 bases). Trimming stripped 4 bases from V and 4 bases from J, with 12 bases between. Germline V gene data show CDR1 as SGHTS and CDR2 as YDEGEE. The CDR3 totals 14 residues. The CDR3 here is CASSLGTYGNTIYF. CDR3 sequence (DNA): TGTGCCAGCAGCCTGGGGACCTACGGAAACACCATATATTTT.

This chain joins TRBV5-1 and TRBJ2-1, with unresolved D. V lost 4 bases to trimming and J lost 7 bases, with 15 bases between them. This CDR3 comprises 14 residues. The V gene's germline CDR1 is SGHRS and CDR2 YFSETQ. The CDR3 sequence is CASSPNRAKNEQFF. CDR3 nucleotides: TGCGCCAGCAGCCCGAACCGGGCCAAGAATGAGCAGTTCTTC.

This clone was seen just once. The V call is TRBV6-5, the J call TRBJ2-5; D may be TRBD2 (5 bases). Germline CDR1 MNHEY, CDR2 SVGAGI. There are 14 residues in the CDR3. V was pared by 0 bases and J by 5 bases, with 10 bases between. CDR3 amino acids: CASSYSSTSETQYF. The DNA of the CDR3 is TGTGCCAGCAGTTACTCCTCCACTAGTGAGACCCAGTACTTC.

Turning to this clone: Other DNA sequences in the same sample also yield this CDR3. This chain joins TRBV5-1 and TRBJ1-1; no firm D call. V was clipped by 1 base and J by 1 base, with 5 bases between them. The CDR3 runs 13 residues. Germline lookup yields CDR1 SGHRS and CDR2 YFSETQ. The CDR3 region is CASSLLGNTEAFF. For the CDR3, the DNA is TGCGCCAGCAGCTTGTTAGGGAACACTGAAGCTTTCTTT.

The chain links TRBV11-1 to TRBJ2-5, with a tentative D call TRBD2 (6 bases). Germline lookup yields CDR1 SGHAT and CDR2 FQDESV (reference sequence). The ends were cut back, 4 bases at V and 9 bases at J, with 15 bases in the middle. The CDR3 length is 13 residues. The CDR3 nucleotides are TGTGCCAGCAGCTCAGCCACCCGGAGGGCCCAGTACTTC. Its protein is CASSSATRRAQYF.